The 19 T cell receptor beta chains presented below share a single source sample, sequenced in a study of T-cell reconstitution after alpha-beta-depleted transplantation in children (dated by TCRdb to 2016 to 2017). Overall results and qualifications from the work: Over the following months the frequencies of hyperexpanded clones went down, and after one year T-cell counts and TCRbeta diversity were mostly credited to newly produced T cells.

Antigens of these TCRs are unknown. Library preparation was by PCR. Sequencing was performed on an Illumina HiSeq 2500. Molecular barcoding was employed in the preparation of TCR libraries, with unique molecular identifiers being used to normalize TCRbeta repertoire quantification. The raw public reads went through TCRdb reprocessing: fastp at Q25, MiXCR clone calling, in-frame beta chains kept. Rows merge per CDR3 protein into single entries with the most common DNA and genes. In this sample the table shows some 300,000 distinct CDR3 sequences, nearly 8% of which occur a single time. The ten biggest clones cover approximately 8.6% of the sample. Read against the paper, the sample's treatment or condition label means: allogeneic hematopoietic cell transplantation with graft depleted of TCRalphabeta T cells and CD19 B cells. The specimen was peripheral blood, collected 360 days after TCRalphabeta/CD19-depleted stem cell transplant. All receptors derive from a female patient between 2 and 15 years old who had a stem cell transplant for Fanconi anemia, so the T cells may come from the graft donor.

This clonotype was counted at least ten times. The chain is built from TRBV4-1 and TRBJ1-4; tentative D call: TRBD1 (5 bases). The CDR3 totals 18 residues. Germline V gives CDR1 MGHRA, CDR2 YSYEKL. The germline V and J ends were trimmed by 4 bases and 0 bases, with 18 bases remaining between them. Written as DNA, the CDR3 is TGCGCCAGCAGCCCATTCTGGCAGGGAGAGGCAACTAATGAAAAACTGTTTTTT. This sequence encodes CASSPFWQGEATNEKLFF.

The V gene is TRBV28, the J gene TRBJ2-7, with TRBD2 matching over 12 bases. Germline V gives CDR1 MDHEN, CDR2 SYDVKM. After removal of 3 bases from V and 4 bases from J, the junction contained 10 bases not matched to a gene. The CDR3 spans 17 residues. DNA of the CDR3: TGTGCCAGCAGTTTGAGTACGGGGACTAGCGGGTATTACGAGCAGTACTTC. Its protein is CASSLSTGTSGYYEQYF.

The rearrangement joins TRBV6-5 to TRBJ1-3, with D perhaps matching TRBD1 (6 bases). The germline V gene has CDR1 MNHEY and CDR2 SVGAGI. This CDR3 comprises 14 residues. V was shortened by 8 bases and J by 0 bases, with 11 bases between the two germline ends. CDR3 in amino acids: CASLDSSSGNTIYF. In DNA form, the CDR3 reads TGTGCCAGCCTGGACAGTTCCTCTGGAAACACCATATATTTT.

This clonotype was seen repeatedly, ten times or more. The rearrangement joins TRBV7-2 to TRBJ2-2; D gene uncertain. CDR1 is SGHTA and CDR2 is FQGNSA in the germline V gene. Deletions cut 7 bases from V and 0 bases from J, with 9 bases between. The CDR3 runs to 14 residues. As DNA, the CDR3 is TGTGCCAGCACCCGAGACCCGAACACCGGGGAGCTGTTTTTT. The encoded protein is CASTRDPNTGELFF.

The chain is built from TRBV4-3 and TRBJ1-2; TRBD1 might be the D (6 bases). CDR1 and CDR2 (germline): LGHNA, YSLEER. The CDR3 has 14 amino acids. Trimming stripped 5 bases from V and 1 base from J, with 11 bases between. CDR3 protein: CASSLTGFNYGYTF. CDR3 DNA sequence: TGCGCCAGCAGCTTGACAGGATTTAACTATGGCTACACCTTC.

A few counts support this clonotype. CDR3 in DNA: TGTGCCAGCAGCTTAGTGGGGTTCCGGACGTACCAAGAGACCCAGTACTTC. It is translated as CASSLVGFRTYQETQYF. J is TRBJ2-5 and V is TRBV11-2, with D unclear. V was trimmed by 1 base and J by 0 bases, leaving 15 bases between them. CDR1 SGHAT and CDR2 FQNNGV come from the germline V gene. The CDR3 is 17 amino acids.

The chain employs TRBV3-1 and TRBJ1-5; 10 bases match TRBD1. The V segment lost 0 bases and the J segment 6 bases; nucleotides outside the gene matches: 2. The CDR3 length is 15 residues. CDR1 is LGHDT, CDR2 YNNKEL, per germline (reference sequence). Here the CDR3 DNA reads TGTGCCAGCAGCCAAGACGGGACAGGGGTTCAGCCCCAGCATTTT. Translation: CASSQDGTGVQPQHF. The full variable domain, its missing parts supplied by reference TRBV3-1 and TRBJ1-5, is DTAVSQTPKYLVTQMGNDKSIKCEQNLGHDTMYWYKQDSKKFLKIMFSYNNKELIINETVPNRFSPKSPDKAHLNLHINSLELGDSAVYFCASSQDGTGVQPQHFGDGTRLSIL.

The chain recombines TRBV20-1 with TRBJ2-5; D is perhaps TRBD1 (6 bases). Germline lookup yields CDR1 DFQATT and CDR2 SNEGSKA (reference sequence). This CDR3 has 13 amino acids. V lost 6 bases, J lost 5 bases, and 16 bases lay in between. The CDR3 sequence: CSARIRGWETQYF. The CDR3 DNA reads as TGCAGTGCGCGAATCAGGGGATGGGAGACCCAGTACTTC.

Turning to this clonotype: At one end, the junction sequence differs from germline, possibly due to a read error. The V and J genes are TRBV11-2 and TRBJ2-5; D gene ambiguous. The germline CDR1 and CDR2 sequences are SGHAT and FQNNGV. The CDR3 covers 15 residues. CDR3 in DNA: TGTGTCAGCAGCTTTCTGATGGTCCCAAAAGAGACCCAGTACTTC. It translates to CVSSFLMVPKETQYF.

This clonotype has at least ten counts. The chain combines TRBV20-1 with TRBJ2-2; no clear D. Germline CDR1 and CDR2: DFQATT and SNEGSKA (reference sequence). The germline V and J ends were trimmed by 1 base and 6 bases, with 6 bases remaining between them. The CDR3 is made up of 12 amino acids. The chain's CDR3 is CSARGAAGELFF. The CDR3, as DNA: TGCAGTGCTAGAGGGGCTGCCGGGGAGCTGTTTTTT.

This clonotype was counted only a few times. The rearrangement links TRBV18 to TRBJ1-4, with D perhaps TRBD1 (5 bases). This CDR3 has 16 residues. Germline CDR1 KGHSH, CDR2 LQKENI. V was shortened by 3 bases and J by 4 bases, with 15 bases between the two germline ends. The CDR3 coding sequence is TGTGCCAGCTCACCTAAGAGACAGAACCATAATGAAAAACTGTTTTTT. It is translated as CASSPKRQNHNEKLFF. Using reference TRBV18 and TRBJ1-4 for the parts outside the CDR3, the full variable domain is NAGVMQNPRHLVRRRGQEARLRCSPMKGHSHVYWYRQLPEEGLKFMVYLQKENIIDESGMPKERFSAEFPKEGPSILRIQQVVRGDSAAYFCASSPKRQNHNEKLFFGSGTQLSVL.

This clonotype was seen repeatedly, ten times or more. The J gene is TRBJ1-2, the V gene TRBV6-5, with D hard to call. V shed 2 bases and J shed 8 bases, with 12 bases lying between them. Per the germline V gene, CDR1 is MNHEY and CDR2 is SVGAGI. The CDR3 covers 13 residues. The CDR3: CASSYTYSGGYTF. The CDR3 DNA is TGTGCCAGCAGTTACACGTACTCTGGGGGCTACACCTTC.

This clonotype was observed a few times. This sequence joins TRBV3-1 and TRBJ1-1, with TRBD1 as a possible D gene (5 bases). Trimming stripped 0 bases from V and 11 bases from J, with 22 bases between. Germline CDR1 is LGHDT and CDR2 is YNNKEL (reference sequence). This CDR3 has 16 residues. CDR3 nucleotides: TGTGCCAGCAGCCAAGATTACGCCAGGCCCCCTTGGGGGGCTTTCTTT. Its protein is CASSQDYARPPWGAFF.

This clonotype was seen many times. V gene TRBV20-1 combines with J gene TRBJ2-3; 8 bases map to TRBD1. Germline CDR1 DFQATT, CDR2 SNEGSKA (reference sequence). The CDR3 length is 14 residues. J was trimmed by 3 bases and V by 4 bases; bases with no gene match: 6. In nucleotides, the CDR3 is TGCAGTGCTACAGGGGGCGCCGGGACAGATACGCAGTATTTT. This translates into CSATGGAGTDTQYF.

This clonotype was seen more than once but under ten times. The V call is TRBV4-2, the J call TRBJ2-2; a possible D gene is TRBD1 (6 bases). The V end was cut by 0 bases, the J end by 6 bases, with 17 bases between. CDR1 and CDR2 (germline): LGHNA, YNFKEQ. The CDR3 totals 17 residues. The CDR3 loop reads CASSQDPYRVFPGELFF. The CDR3 nucleotides read TGTGCCAGCAGCCAAGACCCATACAGGGTTTTCCCCGGGGAGCTGTTTTTT.

Remarks on this clonotype: One base away lies a much larger clone, so this may be a sequencing read error. The conserved phenylalanine or tryptophan is not found at the CDR3 terminus, so this likely reflects a read error. The chain employs TRBV10-3 and TRBJ2-3; TRBD2 might be the D (7 bases). The CDR3 spans 14 residues. Per the germline V gene, CDR1 is ENHRY and CDR2 is SYGVKD. V was pared by 11 bases and J by 6 bases, with 21 bases between. Here the CDR3 reads CAGGQGGIRDTQYL. CDR3 nucleotides: TGTGCCGGGGGCCAGGGAGGGATTAGGGATACGCAGTATTTA.

This clonotype was found a few times. This sequence joins TRBV20-1 and TRBJ1-5; D is ambiguous. V lost 1 base and J 1 base, leaving 8 bases between the germline ends. The CDR3 contains 14 residues. Germline assignment: CDR1 DFQATT and CDR2 SNEGSKA (reference sequence). The CDR3 is CSARGEVSNQPQHF. For the CDR3, the DNA is TGCAGTGCTAGAGGGGAGGTCAGCAATCAGCCCCAGCATTTT.

This chain links TRBV7-9 with TRBJ2-1; weak D call: TRBD1 (5 bases). The CDR3 covers 16 residues. Germline V lookup: CDR1 SEHNR, CDR2 FQNEAQ (reference sequence). The V gene lost 3 bases and the J gene lost 8 bases, with 20 bases spanning the gap. In nucleotides, the CDR3 is TGTGCCAGCAGCTTCAGGGTACCACCTAGACATGATGAGCAGTTCTTC. Translation gives CASSFRVPPRHDEQFF.

This clonotype was observed a few times. This chain joins TRBV20-1 and TRBJ1-3; possible D gene TRBD1, 6 bases. The germline V gene encodes CDR1 DFQATT and CDR2 SNEGSKA (reference sequence). The CDR3 extends over 15 amino acids. V was clipped by 6 bases and J by 0 bases, with 15 bases between them. This CDR3 is CSARRQDYSGNTIYF. The DNA for the CDR3 is TGCAGTGCCAGAAGACAGGACTACTCTGGAAACACCATATATTTT.